This T cell receptor beta chain was profiled in a study of cytomegalovirus exposure and HLA in healthy donors. V lost 2 bases to trimming and J lost 4 bases; unmatched junction nucleotides: 3. CDR3 length: 15 amino acids. Germline V CDR1 and CDR2: SEHNR, FQNEAQ (reference sequence). Amplification used 60 Vbeta primers and 13 Jbeta primers. TCRdb's table, derived via immunoSEQ multiplex PCR, lists solely in-frame clones and lacks some. Of some 200,000 clones in the sample, approximately 83% were seen once. The chain couples TRBV7-9 to TRBJ1-4; 8 nucleotides match TRBD1. Sequencing input: PBMCs. The sequence was collected from a boy younger than 10 in good health and CMV-seronegative. This CDR3 reads CASSLFDRGNEKLFF. In nucleotides, the CDR3 is TGTGCCAGCAGCTTATTCGACAGGGGTAATGAAAAACTGTTTTTT. The full variable domain, rest sourced from reference TRBV7-9 and TRBJ1-4, is DTGVSQNPRHKITKRGQNVTFRCDPISEHNRLYWYRQTLGQGPEFLTYFQNEAQLEKSRLLSDRFSAERPKGSFSTLEIQRTEQGDSAMYLCASSLFDRGNEKLFFGSGTQLSVL.